This TCR beta chain came from a study of T-cell reconstitution after alpha-beta-depleted transplantation in children. In germline, CDR1 is MDHEN, CDR2 SYDVKM. V dropped 11 bases and J dropped 3 bases, with 17 bases sitting between them. The CDR3 is 14 residues long. The authors prepared the TCRbeta library with unique molecular identifiers. TCRdb independently ran MiXCR on the PCR reads; one entry per CDR3 protein. The table shows about 610,000 distinct CDR3 sequences, with approximately 10% occurring only once. The V gene is TRBV28, the J gene TRBJ2-1; D unclear. The specimen comprised PBMCs from the stem cell graft donor, sampled from the stem cell graft. The source of this sequence is a human donor who donated a stem cell graft to a child with acute myeloid leukemia. CDR3 sequence: CAAARPVRYNEQFF. The CDR3 coding sequence is TGTGCCGCCGCCAGGCCAGTTCGCTACAATGAGCAGTTCTTC.